What follows describes a single T cell receptor beta chain. Germline values: CDR1 MDHEN, CDR2 SYDVKM. The CDR3 is 14 residues long. Trimming removed 4 bases from V and 10 bases from J; junction bases left unmatched: 11. The entry originates in a study of blood T cell repertoires in COVID-19. Study at large: PBMCs, B-cell-depleted T cells, or T cells were the source of the cDNA or gDNA that made up the material.

Clones were read by immunoSEQ multiplex PCR, and TCRdb kept only the in-frame ones, dropping some. The repertoire holds fewer than 450,000 clones, over 75% seen once, with roughly 1% in the top ten. Ages ranged from about 18 to 89 years, with residence in about 24 US areas. Symptom resolution, clearance, or two negative PCRs marked donors in Cohort 3 as recovered. The receptor's source is a woman aged 25 to 45 who had recovered from COVID-19. The chain couples TRBV28 to TRBJ1-1; TRBD1 agrees at 8 bases. Sequenced material: PBMCs or T cells enriched from blood (not recorded which). Here the CDR3 reads CASSSRTGILGAFF. For the CDR3, the DNA is TGTGCCAGCAGTTCGAGGACAGGGATACTAGGAGCTTTCTTT.